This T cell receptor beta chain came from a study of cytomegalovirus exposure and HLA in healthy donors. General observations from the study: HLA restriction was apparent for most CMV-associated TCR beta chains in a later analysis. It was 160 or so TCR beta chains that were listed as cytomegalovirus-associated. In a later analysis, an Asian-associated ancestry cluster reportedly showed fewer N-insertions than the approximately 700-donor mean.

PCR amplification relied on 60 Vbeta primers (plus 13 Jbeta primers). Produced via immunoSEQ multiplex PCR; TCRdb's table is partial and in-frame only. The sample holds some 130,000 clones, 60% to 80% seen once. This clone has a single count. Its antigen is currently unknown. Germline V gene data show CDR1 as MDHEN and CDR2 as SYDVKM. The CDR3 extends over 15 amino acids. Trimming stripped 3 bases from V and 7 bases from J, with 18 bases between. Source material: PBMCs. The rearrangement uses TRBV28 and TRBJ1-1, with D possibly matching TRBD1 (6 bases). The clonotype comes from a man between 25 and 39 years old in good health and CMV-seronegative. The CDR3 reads CASSFSGQSRREAFF. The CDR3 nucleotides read TGTGCCAGCAGTTTTTCCGGACAGTCGCGGCGTGAAGCTTTCTTT.